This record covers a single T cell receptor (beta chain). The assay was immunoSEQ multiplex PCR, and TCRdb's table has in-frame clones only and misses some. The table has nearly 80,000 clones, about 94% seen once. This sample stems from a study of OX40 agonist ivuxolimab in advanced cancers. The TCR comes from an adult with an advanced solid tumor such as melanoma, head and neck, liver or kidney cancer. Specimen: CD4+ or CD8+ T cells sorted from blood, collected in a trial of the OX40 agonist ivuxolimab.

The CDR3 region is CASSFEYGYTF. CDR3 coding DNA: TGTGCCAGCAGCTTTGAGTATGGCTACACCTTC. The chain joins TRBV5-6 to TRBJ1-2; D not resolved. Germline V gene sequence: CDR1 SGHDT, CDR2 YYEEEE. The CDR3 has 11 amino acids. V lost 2 bases to trimming and J lost 5 bases, with 4 bases between them.